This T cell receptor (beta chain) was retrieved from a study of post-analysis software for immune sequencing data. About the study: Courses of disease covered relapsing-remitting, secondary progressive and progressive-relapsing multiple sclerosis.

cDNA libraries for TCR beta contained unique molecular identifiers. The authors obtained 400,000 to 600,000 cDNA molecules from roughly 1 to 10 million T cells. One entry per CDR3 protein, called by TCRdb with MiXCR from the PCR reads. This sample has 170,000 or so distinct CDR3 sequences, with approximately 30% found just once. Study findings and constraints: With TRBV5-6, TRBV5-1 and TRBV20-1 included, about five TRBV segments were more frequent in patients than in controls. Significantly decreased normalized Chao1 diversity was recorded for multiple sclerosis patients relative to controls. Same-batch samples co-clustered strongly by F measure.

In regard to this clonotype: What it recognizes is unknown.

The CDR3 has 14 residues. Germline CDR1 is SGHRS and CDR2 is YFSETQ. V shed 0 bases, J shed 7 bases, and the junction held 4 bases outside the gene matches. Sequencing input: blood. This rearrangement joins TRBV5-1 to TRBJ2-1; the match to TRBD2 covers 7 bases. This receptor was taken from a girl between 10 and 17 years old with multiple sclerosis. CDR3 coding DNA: TGCGCCAGCAGCTTGGTTAGCGGGTTTAATGAGCAGTTCTTC. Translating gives CASSLVSGFNEQFF.